A single sample gave rise to the 23 T cell receptor beta chains below, sequenced in a study of blood T cell repertoires in COVID-19. The data were produced by immunoSEQ multiplex PCR, yet TCRdb's version contains in-frame clones alone and is incomplete. The sample includes around 65,000 clones, about 81% of them seen just once. Material for sequencing was peripheral blood. The receptors derive from a man older than 75 with acute or convalescent COVID-19.

This chain links TRBV27 with TRBJ2-1; 7 bases match TRBD2. From germline, CDR1 is MNHEY and CDR2 SMNVEV (reference sequence). CDR3 length: 14 residues. The V segment lost 5 bases and the J segment 10 bases; nucleotides outside the gene matches: 11. The CDR3: CASSIQLASDEQFF. For the CDR3, the DNA is TGTGCCAGCAGTATCCAACTAGCGTCCGACGAGCAGTTCTTC.

This chain joins TRBV2 and TRBJ2-5, with TRBD2 matching 7 bases. Germline V gene data show CDR1 as SNHLY and CDR2 as FYNNEI. J was trimmed by 1 base and V by 3 bases; bases with no gene match: 11. The length of the CDR3 is 17 residues. The CDR3 coding sequence is TGTGCCAGCAGTGACCGCCTAGCGGAAACTTTCCAAGAGACCCAGTACTTC. Translated, it gives CASSDRLAETFQETQYF.

The chain recombines TRBV28 with TRBJ2-2, with TRBD2 matching 7 bases. The V gene's germline CDR1 is MDHEN and CDR2 SYDVKM. V trimming: 6 bases; J trimming: 7 bases; junction bases outside the gene matches: 11. The CDR3 totals 15 residues. CDR3 in amino acids: CASSPLTAGVGELFF. In DNA, the CDR3 is TGTGCCAGCAGCCCTTTGACTGCGGGGGTCGGGGAGCTGTTTTTT.

The rearrangement uses TRBV7-8 and TRBJ2-1; 8 bases match TRBD1. The CDR3 spans 15 residues. V trimming: 5 bases; J trimming: 3 bases; junction bases outside the gene matches: 6. From germline, CDR1 is SGHVS and CDR2 FQNEAQ. CDR3 region: CASSLTGAGYNEQFF. As DNA, the CDR3 is TGTGCCAGCAGCCTGACAGGGGCCGGCTACAATGAGCAGTTCTTC. Using reference TRBV7-8 and TRBJ2-1 for the parts outside the CDR3, the full variable domain is GAGVSQSPRYKVAKRGQDVALRCDPISGHVSLFWYQQALGQGPEFLTYFQNEAQLDKSGLPSDRFFAERPEGSVSTLKIQRTQQEDSAVYLCASSLTGAGYNEQFFGPGTRLTVL.

This chain joins TRBV9 and TRBJ2-1; 11 bases agree with TRBD2. The junction had 6 bases not matched to a gene; V was cut back by 2 bases and J by 5 bases. Germline CDR1 SGDLS, CDR2 YYNGEE. The CDR3 has 16 residues. As DNA, the CDR3 is TGTGCCAGCAGCGTTTTCGGGACTAGCGGAGACAATGAGCAGTTCTTC. It yields the protein CASSVFGTSGDNEQFF.

This chain joins TRBV6-5 and TRBJ2-2, with TRBD2 matching 9 bases. V was clipped by 0 bases and J by 4 bases; unmatched bases: 3. CDR1 is MNHEY, CDR2 SVGAGI, per germline. This CDR3 comprises 16 residues. CDR3 amino acids: CASSYSSGGTTGELFF. DNA for the CDR3: TGTGCCAGCAGTTACTCTAGCGGGGGCACCACCGGGGAGCTGTTTTTT.

The chain joins TRBV6-4 to TRBJ2-7; D is unresolved. Germline loops: CDR1 MRHNA, CDR2 SNTAGT. The CDR3 consists of 9 residues. Trimming took off 6 bases at V and 6 bases at J, with 3 bases between the two ends. The CDR3 nucleotides read TGTGCCAGCAGCTCCGAGCAGTACTTC. This sequence encodes CASSSEQYF.

CDR3 amino acids: CASSSQASGTEAFF. In DNA form, the CDR3 reads TGCGCCAGCAGCTCGCAGGCAAGTGGAACTGAAGCTTTCTTT. The chain has TRBV5-1 and TRBJ1-1; D unclear. V lost 3 bases and J 5 bases, leaving 14 bases between the germline ends. Germline values: CDR1 SGHRS, CDR2 YFSETQ. The CDR3 covers 14 residues.

The chain has TRBV6-2 or TRBV6-3 and TRBJ2-2, with D uncertain. The length of the CDR3 is 14 residues. Germline V CDR1 and CDR2: MNHEY, SVGEGT. Trimming shortened V by 6 bases and J by 2 bases, and 10 bases separated the two germline ends. CDR3: CASSPGSNTGELFF. CDR3 nucleotides: TGTGCCAGCAGCCCCGGGTCCAACACCGGGGAGCTGTTTTTT.

This chain connects TRBV11-2 to TRBJ2-3, with a weak D call TRBD1 (6 bases). The V gene lost 6 bases and the J gene lost 6 bases, with 13 bases spanning the gap. The CDR3 has 13 amino acids. CDR1 is SGHAT, CDR2 FQNNGV, per germline. Here the CDR3 DNA reads TGTGCCAGCAGACAAACAGGGACCGATACGCAGTATTTT. Its protein is CASRQTGTDTQYF.

As for this clone: One end of the junction fails to match germline, which may point to a read error. The V gene is TRBV2, the J gene TRBJ2-7, with D uncertain. Germline loops: CDR1 SNHLY, CDR2 FYNNEI. The length of the CDR3 is 10 residues. In DNA, the CDR3 is TGTGCCAGCAGTGCGTGGGCTACGGACTTC. The encoded protein is CASSAWATDF.

The rearrangement joins TRBV11-2 to TRBJ1-5; D unresolved. Per germline, CDR1 SGHAT and CDR2 FQNNGV. Trimming removed 1 base at V and 0 bases at J, with 7 bases between. The CDR3 sequence is 15 residues long. Here the CDR3 DNA reads TGTGCCAGCAGCTTAGTGGTCGGTAGCAATCAGCCCCAGCATTTT. It yields the protein CASSLVVGSNQPQHF.

The chain combines TRBV7-9 with TRBJ2-6, with no clear D. V was cut by 4 bases and J by 3 bases, with 4 bases left in between. Germline-derived CDR1 and CDR2 are SEHNR and FQNEAQ (reference sequence). The CDR3 is 13 amino acids. For the CDR3, the DNA is TGTGCCAGCAGCTCACTTGGGGCCAACGTCCTGACTTTC. Translation: CASSSLGANVLTF.

The chain has TRBV9 and TRBJ2-3; D is uncertain. Germline V gene sequence: CDR1 SGDLS, CDR2 YYNGEE. Trimming shortened V by 0 bases and J by 2 bases, and 4 bases separated the two germline ends. CDR3 length: 13 amino acids. The CDR3 nucleotides read TGTGCCAGCAGCGTAGCCCACACAGATACGCAGTATTTT. Amino acid sequence: CASSVAHTDTQYF. Full variable domain (outside the CDR3, taken from reference TRBV9 and TRBJ2-3): DSGVTQTPKHLITATGQRVTLRCSPRSGDLSVYWYQQSLDQGLQFLIQYYNGEERAKGNILERFSAQQFPDLHSELNLSSLELGDSALYFCASSVAHTDTQYFGPGTRLTVL.

This clone appeared once. The chain combines TRBV5-1 with TRBJ1-2, with D possibly TRBD1 on 5 matching bases. V gave up 0 bases and J gave up 7 bases, with 13 bases separating them. The CDR3 spans 14 residues. CDR1 is SGHRS, CDR2 YFSETQ, per germline. In nucleotides, the CDR3 is TGCGCCAGCAGCTTGGGGTCAGGGTTCGGTGGCTACACCTTC. Translation: CASSLGSGFGGYTF. Using reference TRBV5-1 and TRBJ1-2 for the parts outside the CDR3, the full variable domain is KAGVTQTPRYLIKTRGQQVTLSCSPISGHRSVSWYQQTPGQGLQFLFEYFSETQRNKGNFPGRFSGRQFSNSRSEMNVSTLELGDSALYLCASSLGSGFGGYTFGSGTRLTVV.

The CDR3 region is CATSTTGMKHEQYF. As DNA, the CDR3 is TGTGCCACTTCTACGACAGGAATGAAGCACGAGCAGTACTTC. This sequence joins TRBV5-4 and TRBJ2-7; TRBD1 is a possible D gene (6 bases). There are 14 residues in the CDR3. V gave up 9 bases and J gave up 5 bases, with 21 bases separating them. Germline values: CDR1 SGHNT, CDR2 YYREEE (reference sequence). Supplemented by reference TRBV5-4 and TRBJ2-7, the full variable domain reads ETGVTQSPTHLIKTRGQQVTLRCSSQSGHNTVSWYQQALGQGPQFIFQYYREEENGRGNFPPRFSGLQFPNYSSELNVNALELDDSALYLCATSTTGMKHEQYFGPGTRLTVT.

The chain joins TRBV5-1 to TRBJ2-2; the D gene is possibly TRBD1 (6 bases). CDR1 and CDR2 (germline): SGHRS, YFSETQ. V lost 0 bases and J 2 bases, leaving 8 bases between the germline ends. CDR3 length: 15 amino acids. The CDR3 bases are TGCGCCAGCAGCTTGGTCAGGGGAAACACCGGGGAGCTGTTTTTT. It codes for CASSLVRGNTGELFF.

This chain connects TRBV6-5 to TRBJ1-2; TRBD1 agrees at 9 bases. With V trimmed by 5 bases and J by 8 bases, 12 bases remained unmatched. The germline gives CDR1 MNHEY, CDR2 SVGAGI. This CDR3 has 15 amino acids. Here the CDR3 reads CASSPPGDRVGGYTF. The CDR3 region has the DNA TGTGCCAGCAGTCCCCCAGGGGACAGGGTCGGAGGCTACACCTTC.

The chain couples TRBV11-2 to TRBJ2-2, with 12 bases fitting TRBD2. This CDR3 is 18 amino acids long. V lost 5 bases and J lost 5; bases outside the gene matches: 12. CDR1 and CDR2 (germline): SGHAT, FQNNGV. CDR3 in amino acids: CASSRPSGRALKTGELFF. The DNA of the CDR3 is TGTGCCAGCAGCCGACCTAGCGGGAGGGCCCTTAAGACCGGGGAGCTGTTTTTT.

The chain combines TRBV9 with TRBJ1-1; D is undetermined. Between the trimmed V and J ends, which lost 3 bases and 4 bases, there was a span of 10 bases. The CDR3 contains 13 residues. Germline V gene data show CDR1 as SGDLS and CDR2 as YYNGEE. The CDR3 loop is CASSAGRVTEAFF. Written as DNA, the CDR3 is TGTGCCAGCAGCGCTGGCCGTGTCACTGAAGCTTTCTTT.

V usage is TRBV24-1 and J usage is TRBJ2-3; a weak D match, TRBD2 (6 bases). Trimming took off 1 base at V and 0 bases at J, with 13 bases between the two ends. Germline-derived CDR1 and CDR2 are KGHDR and SFDVKD. The CDR3 consists of 17 residues. This chain's CDR3 is CATSDLRGSGSTDTQYF. DNA for the CDR3: TGTGCCACCAGTGATTTACGGGGGAGTGGAAGCACAGATACGCAGTATTTT.

V usage is TRBV7-3 and J usage is TRBJ2-1; 9 nucleotides line up with TRBD2. Germline V gene lookup returns CDR1 SGHTA and CDR2 FQGTGA. There are 15 residues in the CDR3. After removal of 0 bases from V and 7 bases from J, the junction contained 4 bases not matched to a gene. The CDR3 spells CASSLTSGSQNEQFF. The CDR3 coding sequence is TGTGCCAGCAGCTTAACTAGCGGGAGTCAAAATGAGCAGTTCTTC.

This sequence joins TRBV29-1 and TRBJ1-1; 7 nucleotides agree with TRBD1. The CDR3 covers 15 residues. Germline lookup yields CDR1 SQVTM and CDR2 ANQGSEA. Trimming cost V 2 bases and J 4 bases; bases outside gene matches: 10. As DNA, the CDR3 is TGCAGCGTTGAAAGAGGGCCAGGGGGAGGCACTGAAGCTTTCTTT. Amino acid sequence: CSVERGPGGGTEAFF.